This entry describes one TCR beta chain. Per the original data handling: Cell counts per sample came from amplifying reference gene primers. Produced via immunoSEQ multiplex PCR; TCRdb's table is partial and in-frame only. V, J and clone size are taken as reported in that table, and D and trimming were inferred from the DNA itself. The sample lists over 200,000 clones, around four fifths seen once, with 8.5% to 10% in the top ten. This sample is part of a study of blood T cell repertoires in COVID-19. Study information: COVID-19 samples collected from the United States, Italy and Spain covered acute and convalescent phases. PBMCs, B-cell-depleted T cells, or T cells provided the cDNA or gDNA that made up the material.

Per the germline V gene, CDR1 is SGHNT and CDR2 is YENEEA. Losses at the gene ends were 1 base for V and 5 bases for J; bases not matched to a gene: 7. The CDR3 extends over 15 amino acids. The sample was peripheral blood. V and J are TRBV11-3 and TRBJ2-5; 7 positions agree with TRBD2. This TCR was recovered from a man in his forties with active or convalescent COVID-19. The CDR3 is CASSLAGAGGETQYF. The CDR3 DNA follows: TGTGCCAGCAGCTTAGCTGGAGCCGGGGGGGAGACCCAGTACTTC.